These 18 T cell receptor beta chains were sequenced from one sample in a study of Graves' ophthalmopathy and Graves' hyperthyroidism. As the template, RNA transcripts were used to amplify TCR beta CDR3 regions. RT-PCR with HTBI primers came first, then second-round multiplex PCR. TCRdb analysed the multiplex PCR reads with MiXCR anew, one entry per CDR3 protein. The data show approximately 480,000 distinct CDR3 sequences, about an eighth seen once. Sequenced material: blood. These receptors were obtained from a young woman with Graves' ophthalmopathy.

At least ten counts were recorded for this clonotype. The chain has TRBV2 and TRBJ2-2, with D possibly matching TRBD1 (6 bases). With 2 bases removed from V and 5 bases from J, the gap between germline ends came to 12 bases. Germline loops: CDR1 SNHLY, CDR2 FYNNEI. The CDR3 totals 15 residues. CDR3 coding DNA: TGTGCCAGCAGTGAACGGTACAGGGATACCGGGGAGCTGTTTTTT. It translates to CASSERYRDTGELFF.

This clonotype was detected a few times. CDR3: CASSLVSNMNTEAFF. DNA for the CDR3: TGCGCCAGCAGCTTGGTCAGCAACATGAACACTGAAGCTTTCTTT. The chain combines TRBV5-1 with TRBJ1-1; D not resolved. Germline V CDR1 and CDR2: SGHRS, YFSETQ. V was cut by 0 bases and J by 0 bases, with 9 bases left in between. The CDR3 is 15 amino acids.

V is TRBV3-1 and J is TRBJ2-2; 9 bases line up with TRBD2. Germline V gene data show CDR1 as LGHDT and CDR2 as YNNKEL (reference sequence). The V and J ends lost 2 bases and 7 bases, in that order; junction bases with no gene match: 8. The CDR3 totals 16 residues. The CDR3 region is CASSQFIGLAIGELFF. CDR3 sequence (DNA): TGTGCCAGCAGCCAATTTATCGGACTAGCGATCGGGGAGCTGTTTTTT.

This clonotype has at least ten counts. V and J are TRBV2 and TRBJ2-2; D unclear. Between the trimmed V and J ends, which lost 11 bases and 6 bases, there was a span of 13 bases. This CDR3 has 12 residues. Germline CDR1 SNHLY, CDR2 FYNNEI. The CDR3 region has the DNA TGTGCCGGCTCCCGCCTCGCCGGGGAGCTGTTTTTT. This sequence encodes CAGSRLAGELFF.

This clonotype was recorded at least ten times. CDR3 bases: TGTGCCAGCAGGGGGTGGGAGGGAGCCAAAAACATTCAGTACTTC. Translation gives CASRGWEGAKNIQYF. The V gene is TRBV27, the J gene TRBJ2-4; 7 positions match TRBD2. The CDR3 runs to 15 residues. Germline V gene sequence: CDR1 MNHEY, CDR2 SMNVEV (reference sequence). Trimming removed 6 bases from V and 0 bases from J; junction bases left unmatched: 5.

This clonotype was detected only a few times. A much larger clone sits a single nucleotide away, making a read error possible. V gene TRBV20-1 combines with J gene TRBJ1-1; no clear D. The germline V gene encodes CDR1 DFQATT and CDR2 SNEGSKA (reference sequence). The CDR3 spans 15 residues. This chain's CDR3 is CSARDLEASNTEACF. CDR3 in DNA: TGCAGTGCTAGAGATCTAGAAGCTTCGAACACTGAAGCTTGCTTT.

Only a few counts were recorded for this clonotype. The J gene is TRBJ2-5, the V gene TRBV11-2, with 10 bases fitting TRBD2. Germline V gives CDR1 SGHAT, CDR2 FQNNGV. The CDR3 is 18 amino acids. Losses at the gene ends were 1 base for V and 2 bases for J; bases not matched to a gene: 10. CDR3 coding DNA: TGTGCCAGCAGCTTAGGCGGGGCGGCTAGCGGGGGTCAAGAGACCCAGTACTTC. It yields the protein CASSLGGAASGGQETQYF.

At least ten counts were recorded for this clonotype. This chain uses TRBV6-2 or TRBV6-3 with TRBJ1-1; 8 positions agree with TRBD1. This CDR3 region has 14 residues. Germline V gene sequence: CDR1 MNHEY, CDR2 SVGEGT. The V and J ends lost 6 bases and 6 bases, in that order; junction bases with no gene match: 9. CDR3 sequence reads: CASSLGQGIPEAFF. CDR3 in DNA: TGTGCCAGCAGCCTAGGACAGGGTATTCCTGAAGCTTTCTTT.

In its sample, this clonotype was seen many times. The CDR3: CASSLGGVNSYEQYF. As DNA, the CDR3 is TGTGCCAGCAGTTTAGGGGGGGTGAACTCCTACGAGCAGTACTTC. The V gene is TRBV12-3 or TRBV12-4, the J gene TRBJ2-7; TRBD2 might be the D (6 bases). CDR3 length equals 15 residues. Trimming cost V 1 base and J 0 bases, with 10 bases left between them.

This clonotype showed up many times. The J gene is TRBJ1-1, the V gene TRBV24-1; 7 bases line up with TRBD1. The V gene end was trimmed by 12 bases and the J gene end by 0 bases; junction bases not matched to a gene: 6. CDR3 length: 13 residues. The germline gives CDR1 KGHDR, CDR2 SFDVKD. Written as DNA, the CDR3 is TGTGCCTCCCTGGACAGGTTGAACACTGAAGCTTTCTTT. This gives the protein CASLDRLNTEAFF.

This clonotype was detected many times. This sequence joins TRBV28 and TRBJ2-5, with D perhaps matching TRBD1 (6 bases). Germline CDR1 MDHEN, CDR2 SYDVKM. V gave up 3 bases and J gave up 4 bases, with 15 bases separating them. This CDR3 contains 15 residues. Written as DNA, the CDR3 is TGTGCCAGCAGTTTCCTTTTACAGGGTGGAGAGACCCAGTACTTC. Protein: CASSFLLQGGETQYF.

In this sample, this clonotype turned up a few times. The gene calls are TRBV3-1 and TRBJ2-2; D ambiguous. The CDR3 loop spans 16 amino acids. Germline-derived CDR1 and CDR2 are LGHDT and YNNKEL (reference sequence). Trimming left V 0 bases short and J 3 bases short, with 11 bases between. CDR3: CASSQETAWDTGELFF. As DNA, the CDR3 is TGTGCCAGCAGCCAAGAAACGGCGTGGGACACCGGGGAGCTGTTTTTT.

The chain carries TRBV9 and TRBJ2-2; weak D call: TRBD2 (6 bases). Germline-derived CDR1 and CDR2 are SGDLS and YYNGEE. CDR3 length equals 15 residues. Trimming cost V 0 bases and J 4 bases, with 10 bases left between them. This CDR3 is CASSVAGGATGELFF. The DNA for the CDR3 is TGTGCCAGCAGCGTAGCGGGCGGGGCCACCGGGGAGCTGTTTTTT.

The chain employs TRBV5-4 and TRBJ2-4; D not certain. There are 16 residues in the CDR3. V was shortened by 10 bases and J by 0 bases, with 20 bases between the two germline ends. Germline lookup yields CDR1 SGHNT and CDR2 YYREEE (reference sequence). The CDR3 reads CAPSPLTAIAKNIQYF. Written as DNA, the CDR3 is TGTGCCCCGTCACCTTTGACGGCAATAGCCAAAAACATTCAGTACTTC.

The table lists this clonotype with many counts. The V and J genes are TRBV9 and TRBJ2-2; D possibly corresponds to TRBD2 (5 bases). This CDR3 is built from 15 residues. Germline values: CDR1 SGDLS, CDR2 YYNGEE. V lost 2 bases, J lost 5 bases, and 13 bases lay in between. Written as DNA, the CDR3 is TGTGCCAGCAGCGTCGGGCTAGCAGAAACCGGGGAGCTGTTTTTT. Its protein is CASSVGLAETGELFF.

This clonotype was seen ten or more times. One end of the junction fails to match germline, which may point to a read error. The J gene is TRBJ1-3, the V gene TRBV12-3 or TRBV12-4; 9 bases agree with TRBD1. CDR3 size: 16 residues. The CDR3 nucleotides read TGTGCCAGCATTTTAGGGACAGGGTGGGCTGGAAACACCATATATTTT. This codes for CASILGTGWAGNTIYF.

This clonotype has a count of ten or more. The rearrangement joins TRBV12-3 or TRBV12-4 to TRBJ2-5; D possibly matches TRBD1 or TRBD2 (5 bases each). This CDR3 has 13 residues. Trimming shortened V by 6 bases and J by 2 bases, and 10 bases separated the two germline ends. This CDR3 is CASSGTAQETQYF. The CDR3 DNA reads as TGTGCCAGCAGCGGGACGGCACAAGAGACCCAGTACTTC.

This clonotype turned up a few times. A read error may produce the germline difference seen at one junction end. This rearrangement joins TRBV12-3 or TRBV12-4 to TRBJ2-5, with 8 bases fitting TRBD2. This CDR3 has 14 amino acids. The CDR3 here is CASSFRGGQETKYF. The DNA of the CDR3 is TGTGCCAGCAGTTTTCGGGGGGGGCAAGAGACCAAGTACTTC.